This T cell receptor beta chain was identified in a study of cytomegalovirus exposure and HLA in healthy donors. Comments on this clone: The antigen is undetermined.

Study outcomes and limitations: Serostatus for CMV was the only available immune exposure information.

The PCR employed 60 Vbeta primers together with 13 Jbeta primers. Here immunoSEQ multiplex PCR was the method, and the copy in TCRdb shows in-frame clones only, minus some. The table lists approximately 190,000 clones, around 80% of them singletons, with around 2% in the top ten. This receptor was identified in a woman aged 18-29 years in good health and CMV-seropositive. Sample: PBMCs.

CDR3 coding DNA: TGTGGTGGGGAAGCGGGGGGGCCAGATACGCAGTATTTT. It codes for CGGEAGGPDTQYF. This chain links TRBV2 with TRBJ2-3; TRBD2 matches at 10 bases. Germline V gene lookup returns CDR1 SNHLY and CDR2 FYNNEI. This CDR3 has 13 residues.